One and the same sample provided the 5 T cell receptor beta chains below, sequenced in a study of regulatory T cells in long-lasting Graves disease. The time point is: persistent/refractory GD, antithyroid drugs over 5 years with positive TRAb. The TCR library used RNA extracted from PBMCs. Researchers made TCR beta libraries by using iRepertoire HTBI primers and running Arm-PCR on CDR3 regions. One entry per CDR3 protein results from TCRdb running MiXCR on the multiplex PCR reads. The table has around 460,000 distinct CDR3 sequences, 22% seen once. This material consisted of peripheral blood mononuclear cells (PBMCs), taken when the disease was refractory, from a patient treated with antithyroid drugs. The source of these receptors is a female donor with Graves disease.

The chain carries TRBV7-3 and TRBJ2-7; D is possibly TRBD1 or TRBD2 (5 bases each). V gave up 5 bases and J gave up 5 bases, with 16 bases separating them. The CDR3 sequence is 14 residues long. Germline loops: CDR1 SGHTA, CDR2 FQGTGA. The CDR3 reads CASSRYWDHDEQYF. For the CDR3, the DNA is TGTGCCAGCAGCAGGTATTGGGACCACGACGAGCAGTACTTC.

This clonotype was detected only once. One junction end disagrees with the germline gene, perhaps due to a read error. V gene TRBV6-1 combines with J gene TRBJ2-4; D gene uncertain. CDR1 is MNHNS and CDR2 is SASEGT in the germline V gene. The CDR3 totals 15 residues. The CDR3 DNA sequence: TGTGCCAGCAGTTACAGTTCGGTAGCCAAAACCATTCAGTACTTC. This sequence encodes CASSYSSVAKTIQYF.

The chain carries TRBV7-2 and TRBJ1-5; D uncertain. Between the trimmed V and J ends, which lost 2 bases and 0 bases, there was a span of 8 bases. Germline V lookup: CDR1 SGHTA, CDR2 FQGNSA. CDR3 length: 15 residues. CDR3 region: CASSLHSNSNQPQHF. CDR3 coding DNA: TGTGCCAGCAGCTTACACTCCAATAGCAATCAGCCCCAGCATTTT.

This clonotype appeared many times. The genes are TRBV6-1 and TRBJ1-1; a weak D match, TRBD1 (6 bases). Trimming removed 6 bases at V and 4 bases at J, with 15 bases between. Germline V gene sequence: CDR1 MNHNS, CDR2 SASEGT. CDR3 size: 14 residues. The CDR3 sequence: CASSLNRAGTEAFF. The CDR3 DNA sequence: TGTGCCAGCAGCCTTAACAGGGCCGGCACTGAAGCTTTCTTT.

This clonotype was observed a single time. The rearrangement uses TRBV12-3 or TRBV12-4 and TRBJ2-3; 7 nucleotides agree with TRBD1. The CDR3 spans 14 residues. With V trimmed by 6 bases and J by 9 bases, 12 bases remained unmatched. CDR3: CASSQQPGGDTQYF. The CDR3 coding sequence is TGTGCCAGCAGCCAACAACCAGGGGGTGACACGCAGTATTTT.